This record concerns one T cell receptor beta chain sequence. Its specificity is not known. The time point denotes: approximately 11-day in vitro stimulation with candidate neoantigen peptide 2. Each of over five ELISpot-reactive candidate peptides was used for approximately 10-day stimulation. A no-peptide control culture served as baseline for clone fold changes. Sequencing used immunoSEQ multiplex PCR; TCRdb keeps in-frame clones, though not all of them. Of just under 10,000 clones listed, roughly 86% are singletons. This specimen comes from a study of PD-1 blockade in mismatch repair-deficient tumors. Broader study findings: Tumor-resident clones, often absent from pretreatment blood, expanded after pembrolizumab and then contracted.

Trimming at V came to 6 bases and at J to 6 bases, leaving 9 bases not matched to a gene. CDR1 and CDR2 (germline): SQVTM, ANQGSEA. This CDR3 is built from 14 residues. J is TRBJ2-2 and V is TRBV29-1, with 8 bases identical to TRBD2. The receptor's source is an adult with mismatch repair-deficient cancer. The sample in question was cells cultured in vitro, obtained from a patient treated with pembrolizumab. CDR3 nucleotide sequence: TGCAGCGTCTTACTCCGGACTAGCCCCGGGGAGCTGTTTTTT. Encoded protein: CSVLLRTSPGELFF.